This entry lists 10 T cell receptor beta chains sequenced from one sample in a study of T cells in Graves' hyperthyroidism and ophthalmopathy. What was amplified from RNA transcripts were TCR beta CDR3 regions. First-round RT-PCR of the TCR CDR3 relied on the HTBI primer set. Via MiXCR, TCRdb re-called the multiplex PCR reads, giving one row per CDR3 protein. The top ten hold roughly a sixth of the sample, which has some 700,000 distinct CDR3 sequences, roughly a sixth seen once. The sample was blood. These receptors were obtained from a middle-aged man with Graves' hyperthyroidism.

CDR3 region: CASSQGLAGGEQYF. For the CDR3, the DNA is TGCGCCAGCAGCCAGGGACTAGCGGGAGGCGAGCAGTACTTC. This chain connects TRBV4-3 to TRBJ2-7, with 15 bases that match TRBD2. The CDR3 is 14 amino acids. The ends lost 3 bases at V and 6 bases at J; junction bases unmatched: 0. Germline assignment: CDR1 LGHNA and CDR2 YSLEER.

The gene calls are TRBV5-1 and TRBJ2-2; 8 nucleotides line up with TRBD1. This CDR3 comprises 14 residues. Trimming took 0 bases from V and 6 from J; bases not matched to a gene: 1. The germline gives CDR1 SGHRS, CDR2 YFSETQ. The DNA of the CDR3 is TGCGCCAGCAGCTTGGGGGGACAGGCCGGGGAGCTGTTTTTT. Translated, it gives CASSLGGQAGELFF.

This clonotype was counted at least ten times. This sequence joins TRBV24-1 and TRBJ2-7, with 7 bases fitting TRBD1. CDR1 is KGHDR and CDR2 is SFDVKD in the germline V gene. The length of the CDR3 is 15 residues. V trimming: 4 bases; J trimming: 1 base; junction bases outside the gene matches: 6. The CDR3 sequence: CATSDGQVTSYEQYF. CDR3 nucleotides: TGTGCCACCAGTGACGGACAGGTTACATCCTACGAGCAGTACTTC.

This clonotype was counted ten times or more. The CDR3, as DNA: TGTGCCACCAGTGCTTCGGGCTACGAGCAGTACTTC. Translated, it gives CATSASGYEQYF. The rearrangement uses TRBV24-1 and TRBJ2-7; D gene ambiguous. The CDR3 is 12 amino acids. Germline V gives CDR1 KGHDR, CDR2 SFDVKD. V lost 5 bases, J lost 3 bases, and 7 bases lay in between.

This clonotype occurred a few times. The V gene is TRBV3-1, the J gene TRBJ2-3; TRBD2 aligns across 13 bases. The V and J ends lost 0 bases and 6 bases, in that order; junction bases with no gene match: 21. Germline-derived CDR1 and CDR2 are LGHDT and YNNKEL (reference sequence). CDR3 length equals 22 residues. As DNA, the CDR3 is TGTGCCAGCAGCCAAGACCTCCGGGCCCGGACTAGCGGGAGTTGGCCCCCGGATACGCAGTATTTT. It encodes CASSQDLRARTSGSWPPDTQYF.

J is TRBJ1-2 and V is TRBV5-1; TRBD1 matches at 7 bases. In germline, CDR1 is SGHRS, CDR2 YFSETQ. The V and J ends lost 3 bases and 4 bases, in that order; junction bases with no gene match: 6. The CDR3 totals 14 residues. CDR3 sequence reads: CASSSRTGGYGYTF. The DNA for the CDR3 is TGCGCCAGCAGCTCGAGGACAGGTGGCTATGGCTACACCTTC. Complete variable domain (other parts from reference TRBV5-1 and TRBJ1-2): KAGVTQTPRYLIKTRGQQVTLSCSPISGHRSVSWYQQTPGQGLQFLFEYFSETQRNKGNFPGRFSGRQFSNSRSEMNVSTLELGDSALYLCASSSRTGGYGYTFGSGTRLTVV.

This clonotype was seen more than once but under ten times. The rearrangement links TRBV29-1 to TRBJ1-1; D gene uncertain. Germline lookup yields CDR1 SQVTM and CDR2 ANQGSEA. This CDR3 comprises 11 residues. The CDR3 bases are TGCAGTGTCGAAAAGAACACTGAAGCTTTCTTT. This translates into CSVEKNTEAFF. The variable domain in full, with the rest retrieved from reference TRBV29-1 and TRBJ1-1, is SAVISQKPSRDICQRGTSLTIQCQVDSQVTMMFWYRQQPGQSLTLIATANQGSEATYESGFVIDKFPISRPNLTFSTLTVSNMSPEDSSIYLCSVEKNTEAFFGQGTRLTVV.

This clonotype was counted many times. CDR3 in DNA: TGTGCCAGCAGCTTTACAGGGAGGAACACTGAAGCTTTCTTT. This encodes CASSFTGRNTEAFF. This chain links TRBV11-1 with TRBJ1-1; perhaps TRBD1 as D (6 bases). The CDR3 length is 14 residues. Trimming left V 3 bases short and J 1 base short, with 9 bases between. CDR1 is SGHAT and CDR2 is FQDESV in the germline V gene (reference sequence).

This clonotype was counted many times. The rearrangement joins TRBV12-3 or TRBV12-4 to TRBJ2-1, with D hard to call. V lost 2 bases to trimming and J lost 6 bases, with 2 bases between them. The CDR3 spans 11 residues. In DNA, the CDR3 is TGTGCCAGCAGTTTAACCAATGAGCAGTTCTTC. Translating gives CASSLTNEQFF.

This clonotype was picked up many times. The V and J genes are TRBV3-1 and TRBJ2-5; D unresolved. The germline V and J ends were trimmed by 3 bases and 0 bases, with 2 bases remaining between them. Germline V gene sequence: CDR1 LGHDT, CDR2 YNNKEL (reference sequence). The CDR3 runs to 12 residues. The CDR3 DNA reads as TGTGCCAGCAGCCAGTACCAAGAGACCCAGTACTTC. Its protein is CASSQYQETQYF.